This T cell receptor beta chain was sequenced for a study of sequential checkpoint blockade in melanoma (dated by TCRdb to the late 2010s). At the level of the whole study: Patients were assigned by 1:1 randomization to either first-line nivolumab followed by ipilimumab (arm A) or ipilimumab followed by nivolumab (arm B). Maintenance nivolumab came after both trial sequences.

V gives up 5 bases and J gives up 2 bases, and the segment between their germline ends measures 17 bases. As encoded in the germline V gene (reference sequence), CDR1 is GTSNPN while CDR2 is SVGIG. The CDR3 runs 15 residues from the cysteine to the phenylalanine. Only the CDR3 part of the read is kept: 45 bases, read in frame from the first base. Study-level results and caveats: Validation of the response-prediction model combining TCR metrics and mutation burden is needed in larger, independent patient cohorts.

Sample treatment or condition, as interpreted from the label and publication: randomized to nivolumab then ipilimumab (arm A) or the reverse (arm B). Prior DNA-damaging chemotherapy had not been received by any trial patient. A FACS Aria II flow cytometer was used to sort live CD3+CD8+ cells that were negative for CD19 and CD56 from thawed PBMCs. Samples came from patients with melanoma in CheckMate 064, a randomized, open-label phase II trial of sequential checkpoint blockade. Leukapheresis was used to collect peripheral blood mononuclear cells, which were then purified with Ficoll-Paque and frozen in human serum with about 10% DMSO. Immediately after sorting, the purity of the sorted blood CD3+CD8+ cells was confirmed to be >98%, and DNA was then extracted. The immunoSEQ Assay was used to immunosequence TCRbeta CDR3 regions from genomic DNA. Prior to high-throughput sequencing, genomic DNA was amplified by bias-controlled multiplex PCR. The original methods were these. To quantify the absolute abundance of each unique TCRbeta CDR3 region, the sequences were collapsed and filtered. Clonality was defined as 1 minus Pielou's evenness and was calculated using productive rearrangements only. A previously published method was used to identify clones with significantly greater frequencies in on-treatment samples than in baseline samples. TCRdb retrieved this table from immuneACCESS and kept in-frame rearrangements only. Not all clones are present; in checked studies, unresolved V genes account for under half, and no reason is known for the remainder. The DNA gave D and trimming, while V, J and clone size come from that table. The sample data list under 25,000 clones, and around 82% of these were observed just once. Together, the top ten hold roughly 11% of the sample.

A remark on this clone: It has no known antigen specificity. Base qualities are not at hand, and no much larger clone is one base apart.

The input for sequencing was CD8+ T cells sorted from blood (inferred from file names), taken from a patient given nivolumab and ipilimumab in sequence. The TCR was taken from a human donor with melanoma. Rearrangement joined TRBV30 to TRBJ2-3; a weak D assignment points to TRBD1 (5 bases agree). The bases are TGTGCCTGGTCAAGGATGGACATGAACACAGATACGCAGTATTTT. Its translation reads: CAWSRMDMNTDTQYF.